These 20 T cell receptor beta chains share one sample of origin, sequenced in a study of regulatory T cells in long-lasting Graves disease. According to the study, TCR beta libraries were built with iRepertoire HTBI primers and CDR3-region Arm-PCR. MiXCR, applied by TCRdb to the multiplex PCR reads, yields one record per CDR3 protein. The profile shows 400,000 to 500,000 distinct CDR3 sequences, roughly 15% of them singletons. This sample's time point: newly diagnosed GD, antithyroid drugs for less than 3 months. Generation of the TCR library employed RNA extracted from PBMCs. These records were also assigned to another study, of T cells in Graves' hyperthyroidism and ophthalmopathy.

The sequences come from peripheral blood mononuclear cells (PBMCs), collected at new diagnosis, from a patient treated with antithyroid drugs. The receptors were gathered from a woman under 30 with Graves disease.

There are many counts of this clonotype. This chain connects TRBV18 to TRBJ1-3, with D possibly matching TRBD1 (6 bases). This CDR3 region has 15 residues. Germline V gene lookup returns CDR1 KGHSH and CDR2 LQKENI. Trimming removed 2 bases at V and 3 bases at J, with 11 bases between. The CDR3 reads CASSPGGQDGNTIYF. The CDR3 bases are TGTGCCAGCTCACCAGGGGGGCAGGATGGAAACACCATATATTTT.

The chain is built from TRBV2 and TRBJ1-2, with D possibly TRBD1 on 5 matching bases. Germline CDR1 is SNHLY and CDR2 is FYNNEI. V gave up 8 bases and J gave up 0 bases, with 7 bases separating them. This CDR3 contains 12 residues. The CDR3 spells CASLGANYGYTF. CDR3 nucleotides: TGTGCCAGCCTGGGGGCTAACTATGGCTACACCTTC.

V usage is TRBV5-4 and J usage is TRBJ2-1, with D maybe TRBD2 (5 bases). The V end lost 2 bases, the J end lost 4 bases, and 16 bases lay between the germline ends. CDR1 and CDR2 from the germline V gene are SGHNT and YYREEE (reference sequence). The CDR3 is made up of 16 amino acids. The CDR3 protein is CASSFWTDFTYNEQFF. In nucleotides, the CDR3 is TGTGCCAGCAGCTTTTGGACGGACTTTACGTACAATGAGCAGTTCTTC.

This chain connects TRBV29-1 to TRBJ2-3; D unresolved. Germline V gives CDR1 SQVTM, CDR2 ANQGSEA. The CDR3 is 12 amino acids. Deletions cut 7 bases from V and 4 bases from J, with 12 bases between. CDR3 DNA: TGCAGCGGAGAAAGCAAATCAGATACGCAGTATTTT. As protein: CSGESKSDTQYF.

At least ten counts were recorded for this clonotype. This rearrangement joins TRBV28 to TRBJ2-7; 7 bases map to TRBD1. In germline, CDR1 is MDHEN, CDR2 SYDVKM. With V trimmed by 3 bases and J by 3 bases, 14 bases remained unmatched. CDR3 length equals 17 residues. The CDR3 DNA reads TGTGCCAGCAGTTTCTCGATGTTTAGGGACAGTAACTACGAGCAGTACTTC. As protein: CASSFSMFRDSNYEQYF.

This clonotype was counted ten times or more. This chain uses TRBV3-1 with TRBJ1-5; 7 positions agree with TRBD1. This CDR3 has 14 residues. Germline CDR1 and CDR2: LGHDT and YNNKEL (reference sequence). Trimming cost V 1 base and J 6 bases; bases outside gene matches: 3. CDR3 nucleotides: TGTGCCAGCAGCCAAGCAGGGGACAGTCAGCCCCAGCATTTT. Residues: CASSQAGDSQPQHF.

This rearrangement joins TRBV24-1 to TRBJ2-1; D is possibly TRBD2 (5 bases). CDR1 and CDR2 (germline): KGHDR, SFDVKD. This CDR3 has 16 residues. V shed 3 bases and J shed 5 bases, with 16 bases lying between them. CDR3 residues: CATSDPARRGNNEQFF. In DNA form, the CDR3 reads TGTGCCACCAGTGATCCGGCGCGGCGAGGGAACAATGAGCAGTTCTTC.

This clonotype was found many times. CDR3 nucleotides: TGTGCCAGCAGTCCGATGACAAGGGCGGCCCTAAACACTGAAGCTTTCTTT. The encoded protein is CASSPMTRAALNTEAFF. This chain connects TRBV12-3 or TRBV12-4 to TRBJ1-1; D is unresolved. This CDR3 spans 17 amino acids. V lost 5 bases to trimming and J lost 2 bases, with 21 bases between them.

Concerning this clonotype: This may be a read error, as it is one base from a much larger clone. The genes are TRBV20-1 and TRBJ2-7; D uncertain. The CDR3 covers 13 residues. V dropped 1 base and J dropped 7 bases, with 14 bases sitting between them. CDR1 is DFQATT and CDR2 is SNEGSKA in the germline V gene (reference sequence). The CDR3 DNA reads as TGCAGTGCTAGAGTATGGACCACCAATGAGCAGTACTTC. This sequence encodes CSARVWTTNEQYF.

As to this clonotype: A much larger clone is a single base away; this may be a read error. The CDR3 DNA reads TGCAGTGCTAGAGATCTGAGAGATGGGGCCGGGGAGCTGTCTTTT. Amino acids: CSARDLRDGAGELSF. The rearrangement joins TRBV20-1 to TRBJ2-2; TRBD1 or TRBD2 may be the D gene (5 bases each). Germline CDR1 and CDR2: DFQATT and SNEGSKA (reference sequence). The CDR3 has 15 residues.

This clonotype turned up a few times. The chain links TRBV6-1 to TRBJ1-6; D ambiguous. The germline gives CDR1 MNHNS, CDR2 SASEGT. With 2 bases removed from V and 5 bases from J, the gap between germline ends came to 10 bases. The CDR3 length is 15 residues. The CDR3 sequence is CASSEWTGNNSPLHF. CDR3 DNA: TGTGCCAGCAGTGAATGGACGGGAAATAATTCACCCCTCCACTTT.

Details on this clonotype: A much larger clone differs from this one at a single base, so this may be a read error. This chain links TRBV12-3 or TRBV12-4 with TRBJ2-2; the match to TRBD2 covers 10 bases. The CDR3 contains 17 residues. CDR3 loop: CAGSFTAGGMNTGELFF. For the CDR3, the DNA is TGTGCCGGCAGTTTTACAGCGGGAGGGATGAACACCGGGGAGCTGTTTTTT.

This clonotype was recorded a few times. The J gene is TRBJ1-6, the V gene TRBV6-1; weak D call: TRBD1 (6 bases). CDR3 length equals 14 residues. The V end lost 5 bases, the J end lost 7 bases, and 12 bases lay between the germline ends. Per germline, CDR1 MNHNS and CDR2 SASEGT. CDR3 sequence: CASSRDTLNSPLHF. The CDR3 bases are TGTGCCAGCAGTAGGGACACCCTCAATTCACCCCTCCACTTT.

This clonotype was found many times. This chain joins TRBV28 and TRBJ2-2; D gene unclear. Trimming removed 6 bases from V and 5 bases from J, with 10 bases in between. The length of the CDR3 is 13 residues. Germline CDR1 MDHEN, CDR2 SYDVKM. The CDR3 protein is CASSSRGTGELFF. In DNA, the CDR3 is TGTGCCAGCAGCTCTCGTGGGACCGGGGAGCTGTTTTTT.

Comments on this clonotype: Just one base apart from a much larger clone, this may be a read error. The chain combines TRBV27 with TRBJ2-3, with TRBD1 as a possible D gene (5 bases). Between the trimmed V and J ends, which lost 3 bases and 2 bases, there was a span of 9 bases. Germline V gene data show CDR1 as MNHEY and CDR2 as SMNVEV (reference sequence). This CDR3 spans 14 amino acids. The CDR3 loop reads CASSFIGATDTQYF. The DNA of the CDR3 is TGTGCCAGCAGTTTTATTGGGGCCACAGATACGCAGTATTTT.

The CDR3 region has the DNA TGTGCCAGCTCACCCATTAGCCAGGCATACAATGAGCAGTTCTTC. Amino acids: CASSPISQAYNEQFF. This chain links TRBV18 with TRBJ2-1; D is unresolved. Germline V gene lookup returns CDR1 KGHSH and CDR2 LQKENI. There are 15 residues in the CDR3. Deletions cut 3 bases from V and 4 bases from J, with 13 bases between.

The rearrangement links TRBV11-2 to TRBJ2-7; TRBD2 is a possible D gene (5 bases). The V gene lost 2 bases and the J gene lost 3 bases, with 11 bases spanning the gap. The CDR3 totals 14 residues. From germline, CDR1 is SGHAT and CDR2 FQNNGV. The CDR3 bases are TGTGCCAGCAGCTTAACACTAGTCTGCTACGAGCAGTACTTC. The encoded protein is CASSLTLVCYEQYF.

This clonotype was counted at least ten times. The chain uses TRBV20-1 and TRBJ2-5; 8 bases fit TRBD2. Germline V lookup: CDR1 DFQATT, CDR2 SNEGSKA (reference sequence). The V segment lost 5 bases and the J segment 2 bases; nucleotides outside the gene matches: 1. The CDR3 runs to 12 residues. CDR3 amino acids: CSAAGGQETQYF. CDR3 nucleotides: TGCAGTGCTGCGGGGGGTCAAGAGACCCAGTACTTC.

The table lists this clonotype with many counts. This chain joins TRBV18 and TRBJ2-3, with TRBD2 identical over 7 bases. The CDR3 extends over 15 amino acids. Germline trimming cut 1 base from V and 5 bases from J; bases unmatched to any gene: 6. Germline lookup yields CDR1 KGHSH and CDR2 LQKENI. The CDR3 here is CASSPLSGEGDTQYF. In DNA, the CDR3 is TGTGCCAGCTCACCACTGAGCGGGGAAGGAGATACGCAGTATTTT.

This clonotype came up many times. V usage is TRBV20-1 and J usage is TRBJ2-5; 11 nucleotides line up with TRBD1. The CDR3 sequence is 16 residues long. Germline lookup yields CDR1 DFQATT and CDR2 SNEGSKA (reference sequence). V gave up 0 bases and J gave up 4 bases; unmatched junction bases: 7. CDR3 sequence reads: CSARDTGTGGRETQYF. The CDR3 bases are TGCAGTGCTAGAGATACCGGGACAGGGGGAAGAGAGACCCAGTACTTC.